This TCR beta chain was retrieved from a study of T cell responses to AZD1222 COVID-19 vaccine (dated by TCRdb to the early 2020s). About the study as a whole: TCR sequencing covered roughly 230 trial participants: 207 given two doses of AZD1222 and 26 given two doses of MenACWY control vaccine. Enrollment into the trials was organized by age into subgroups of 18-55, 56-69 and 70-plus years, and those subgroups contained approximately 160, 26 and 62 TCR-sequenced participants, respectively. Summary of the overall study and its limitations: Only 5 to 7 AZD1222 recipients were SARS-CoV-2 seropositive at baseline, limiting conclusions about previously exposed vaccinees. Most participants were white British and females outnumbered males, and the authors suggested that clonal diversity may have been underestimated. The whole spike protein was spanned by vaccine-associated CD4 TCRs, and dominant responses were seen in regions 160-218 and 743-854. In the small 56-69-year group, the increase in depth fell short of significance, most likely because of low power. Reportedly, close to half of the unique spike-specific TCRs recognized epitopes lying outside the regions that are mutated in the B.1.351 and B.1.1.7 variants. After two AZD1222 doses, both the breadth and the depth of spike-specific TCRs were significantly higher than at day 0 and than in MenACWY recipients. Because no day 14 peak-response samples were available, the repertoires could be characterized only after the peak T cell response.

A remark on this clone: There is no known antigen for this receptor. No much larger clone exists at a distance of one base, and base qualities are not known.

Explained via the paper, the time point label denotes: about 28 days (+/-7) after the second vaccine dose. AZD1222 recipients whose second dose came at about 4 weeks and those whose second dose came at about 12 weeks were combined into one group, since spike-specific TCR depth and breadth did not differ between the two schedules. Samples from vaccinated people were obtained from the UK trials COV001 and COV002, which included a single-blind randomized controlled phase 2/3 trial of AZD1222 (ChAdOx1 nCoV-19) in healthy adults. For TCRbeta chain sequencing, PBMC samples from trial participants were taken at day 0 and at day 28 after the second dose. The CDR3 regions of human TCRbeta chains were analyzed by immunosequencing. The published analysis was carried out like this. TCRs in the repertoires were compared against a reference library of SARS-CoV-2-specific TCRs that had been generated with the MIRA antigen-specificity platform. Breadth meant the fraction of unique TCRs that were SARS-CoV-2-associated, whereas depth meant the fraction of total T cells that were SARS-CoV-2-associated. Using the MIRA data, every spike-specific TCR was mapped to the spike region that the TCR reacted to and assigned to either a CD4 or a CD8 class. Log10-transformed breadth and depth values were compared by one-way ANOVA with Sidak's multiple comparisons tests. TCRdb stores this immuneACCESS table with in-frame sequences only. Part of the clones is absent; in the studies checked, under half of the shortfall reflects unresolved V genes, and no reason is known for the rest. That table supplies the V and J calls and clone size; D and trimming were determined from the DNA. The sample data list 99,000 or so clones, and about 91% of these were observed just once. Of the sample, 35% to 55% falls within the top ten clones.

The specimen was peripheral blood, collected 28 days after the second AZD1222 dose. This sequence was found in an adult who received the AZD1222 COVID-19 vaccine.

The nucleotide sequence reads as follows: TGCGCCAGCAGCTCCGACAGGGTTTCCTACGAGCAGTACTTC. Its coded protein is CASSSDRVSYEQYF. Here the chain combines TRBV5-1 and TRBJ2-7, with 7 central nucleotides matching TRBD1. V ends up 3 bases short and J 1 base short, with an unmatched junction base count of 4. Reading from cysteine to phenylalanine, the CDR3 counts 14 amino acids. Of all the DNA, just the CDR3 is kept, 42 bases in frame from base 1. For CDR1 and CDR2, the germline V gene lists SGHRS and YFSETQ.